A single sample is the source of the 23 T cell receptor beta chains below, sequenced in a study of blood T cell repertoires in COVID-19. The assay was immunoSEQ multiplex PCR, and TCRdb's table has in-frame clones only and misses some. The table includes 200,000 to 300,000 clones, 85% to 90% detected once. The sample comprised peripheral blood. Receptors were obtained from a woman aged 60-70 years with COVID-19, enrolled during active disease.

This clone was picked up a small number of times. The V call is TRBV9, the J call TRBJ2-7, with TRBD2 matching 13 bases. The V and J ends lost 4 bases and 4 bases, in that order; junction bases with no gene match: 8. This CDR3 has 16 residues. The germline CDR1 and CDR2 sequences are SGDLS and YYNGEE. CDR3 residues: CASSPTSGRAYYEQYF. The DNA of the CDR3 is TGTGCCAGCAGCCCTACTAGCGGGAGGGCCTATTACGAGCAGTACTTC.

The chain recombines TRBV6-2 or TRBV6-3 with TRBJ2-5, with TRBD2 as a possible D gene (5 bases). The CDR3 contains 13 residues. Germline CDR1 MNHEY, CDR2 SVGEGT. V lost 4 bases to trimming and J lost 5 bases, with 11 bases between them. CDR3 nucleotides: TGTGCCAGCAGTTGGTCGGGGATGGAGACCCAGTACTTC. Its protein is CASSWSGMETQYF.

The chain joins TRBV19 to TRBJ2-2; weak D call: TRBD1 (6 bases). CDR1 is LNHDA and CDR2 is SQIVND in the germline V gene (reference sequence). The CDR3 totals 13 residues. Trimming took off 7 bases at V and 3 bases at J, with 9 bases between the two ends. CDR3 bases: TGTGCCAGTACGAAGGGGGACACCGGGGAGCTGTTTTTT. The encoded protein is CASTKGDTGELFF.

This sequence joins TRBV20-1 and TRBJ2-1; 10 positions match TRBD2. J lost 6 bases, V lost 3 bases, and 11 bases had no gene match. The CDR3 length is 16 residues. In germline, CDR1 is DFQATT, CDR2 SNEGSKA (reference sequence). In nucleotides, the CDR3 is TGCAGTGCTAGTCCCTTTCTAGCGGGAGTTCGCAATGAGCAGTTCTTC. It translates to CSASPFLAGVRNEQFF.

V usage is TRBV19 and J usage is TRBJ2-1; 12 bases are shared with TRBD2. Germline V lookup: CDR1 LNHDA, CDR2 SQIVND (reference sequence). J was trimmed by 0 bases and V by 6 bases; bases with no gene match: 6. The CDR3 covers 17 residues. The DNA for the CDR3 is TGTGCCAGTAGGGCACTAGCGGGAGGAGGCTCCTACAATGAGCAGTTCTTC. Translation gives CASRALAGGGSYNEQFF.

The V and J genes are TRBV29-1 and TRBJ2-7, with TRBD1 matching over 7 bases. The CDR3 loop spans 11 amino acids. V was pared by 6 bases and J by 1 base, with 0 bases of the junction left unmatched. The germline V gene has CDR1 SQVTM and CDR2 ANQGSEA. In nucleotides, the CDR3 is TGCAGCGTGACAGGGTCCTACGAGCAGTACTTC. Its translation: CSVTGSYEQYF.

The sample holds a few counts of this clone. The V gene is TRBV27, the J gene TRBJ1-1, with a possible D match to TRBD1 (6 bases). From germline, CDR1 is MNHEY and CDR2 SMNVEV (reference sequence). This CDR3 has 14 amino acids. Trimming took 7 bases from V and 1 from J, leaving 13 bases between them. The CDR3 DNA reads as TGTGCCAGCACCGCGAACAGGGAGAACACTGAAGCTTTCTTT. This gives the protein CASTANRENTEAFF.

The chain couples TRBV7-6 to TRBJ1-4, with 7 nucleotides matching TRBD1. The germline gives CDR1 SGHVS, CDR2 FNYEAQ. CDR3 length equals 12 residues. Trimming cost V 5 bases and J 12 bases; bases outside gene matches: 6. DNA for the CDR3: TGTGCCAGCAGCCCACGACAGGGCGAACTGTTTTTT. It is translated as CASSPRQGELFF.

V is TRBV3-1 (or the pseudogene TRBV3-2) and J is TRBJ2-7, with 8 positions matching TRBD1. This CDR3 region has 13 residues. The germline CDR1 and CDR2 sequences are LGHDT and YNNKEL (reference sequence). The trim removed 5 bases at V and 4 bases at J, leaving 4 bases unmatched. This chain's CDR3 is CASSKTGVYEQYF. CDR3 nucleotides: TGTGCCAGCAGCAAGACAGGGGTGTACGAGCAGTACTTC.

This CDR3 reads CASSRSSGGNEQFF. CDR3 nucleotides: TGTGCCAGCAGTCGGAGTAGCGGGGGTAATGAGCAGTTCTTC. This rearrangement joins TRBV27 to TRBJ2-1; TRBD2 agrees at 9 bases. The germline CDR1 and CDR2 sequences are MNHEY and SMNVEV (reference sequence). The CDR3 consists of 14 residues. J gave up 7 bases and V 5 bases, and 6 bases lay outside the gene matches.

The chain is built from TRBV23-1 and TRBJ2-3; the D is unclear. TRBV23-1 is recorded as an ORF, its role being uncertain. Trimming removed 4 bases from V and 11 bases from J, with 13 bases in between. The CDR3 length is 12 residues. The CDR3 reads CASSLRVVRQYF. Written as DNA, the CDR3 is TGCGCCAGCAGTCTCCGGGTAGTAAGGCAGTATTTT.

The chain has TRBV19 and TRBJ2-1; 8 bases are shared with TRBD1. V was pared by 8 bases and J by 5 bases, with 11 bases of the junction left unmatched. This CDR3 has 15 amino acids. The germline V gene encodes CDR1 LNHDA and CDR2 SQIVND (reference sequence). This CDR3 is CASSPRTGLDNEQFF. CDR3 nucleotides: TGTGCCAGTTCCCCGAGGACAGGGTTGGACAATGAGCAGTTCTTC.

This rearrangement joins TRBV25-1 to TRBJ1-3, with 7 positions matching TRBD1. Per the germline V gene, CDR1 is MGHDK and CDR2 is SYGVNS. The junction had 3 bases not matched to a gene; V was cut back by 1 base and J by 3 bases. The length of the CDR3 is 15 residues. The CDR3 DNA follows: TGTGCCAGCAGTGAATCAGGGGGTGGTGGAAACACCATATATTTT. Translated: CASSESGGGGNTIYF.

CDR3 DNA: TGTGCCAGCAGTGTGGACAGGGGTTCCCCAGAGACCCAGTACTTC. Translated, it gives CASSVDRGSPETQYF. The chain employs TRBV14 and TRBJ2-5; 9 bases align to TRBD1. CDR1 SGHDN and CDR2 FVKESK come from the germline V gene. The length of the CDR3 is 15 residues. Germline trimming cut 6 bases from V and 4 bases from J; bases unmatched to any gene: 9.

The chain has TRBV7-8 and TRBJ2-5, with a possible D match to TRBD1 (6 bases). Germline lookup yields CDR1 SGHVS and CDR2 FQNEAQ. The CDR3 is 14 amino acids. Trimming removed 8 bases at V and 4 bases at J, with 17 bases between. The CDR3, as DNA: TGTGCCAGCGGCGACAGGCTAATACGAGAGACCCAGTACTTC. Translation gives CASGDRLIRETQYF.

The rearrangement joins TRBV6-6 to TRBJ2-3, with TRBD2 matching over 12 bases. CDR1 is MNHNY and CDR2 is SVGAGI in the germline V gene (reference sequence). The CDR3 sequence is 16 residues long. V shed 4 bases and J 6 bases; nucleotides not matched to a gene: 8. The CDR3 loop reads CASSWLTSGRRDTQYF. The DNA for the CDR3 is TGTGCCAGCAGTTGGCTCACTAGCGGGAGGCGGGATACGCAGTATTTT.

With regard to this clone: A read error may produce the germline difference seen at one junction end. The sample holds other DNA sequences that translate to the same CDR3. This chain connects TRBV7-9 to TRBJ2-2; 10 bases line up with TRBD2. The germline CDR1 and CDR2 sequences are SEHNR and FQNEAQ (reference sequence). This CDR3 spans 19 amino acids. For the CDR3, the DNA is TGTGCCAGCAGACGGACAGGAAGTACTAGCGGGGCATACACTGGGGAGCTGTTTTTT. Its translation: CASRRTGSTSGAYTGELFF. The full variable domain, completed using reference TRBV7-9 and TRBJ2-2, is DTGVSQNPRHKITKRGQNVTFRCDPISEHNRLYWYRQTLGQGPEFLTYFQNEAQLEKSRLLSDRFSAERPKGSFSTLEIQRTEQGDSAMYLCASRRTGSTSGAYTGELFFGEGSRLTVL.

The rearrangement links TRBV7-3 to TRBJ1-1, with D perhaps TRBD1 (6 bases). V lost 2 bases and J 1 base, leaving 17 bases between the germline ends. From germline, CDR1 is SGHTA and CDR2 FQGTGA. This CDR3 is 17 amino acids long. The chain's CDR3 is CASSLGGRLHSNTEAFF. CDR3 sequence (DNA): TGTGCCAGCAGCTTAGGGGGCCGACTCCACTCGAACACTGAAGCTTTCTTT.

The chain links TRBV11-1 to TRBJ1-4, with 11 bases matching TRBD1. The CDR3 length is 14 residues. The germline gives CDR1 SGHAT, CDR2 FQDESV (reference sequence). With 2 bases clipped from V and 10 bases from J, the junction kept 3 bases outside the gene matches. Written as DNA, the CDR3 is TGTGCCAGCAGCTTACGGACAGGGGGCGGAAAACTGTTTTTT. It is translated as CASSLRTGGGKLFF. The whole variable domain, filled in from reference TRBV11-1 and TRBJ1-4, reads EAEVAQSPRYKITEKSQAVAFWCDPISGHATLYWYRQILGQGPELLVQFQDESVVDDSQLPKDRFSAERLKGVDSTLKIQPAELGDSAMYLCASSLRTGGGKLFFGSGTQLSVL.

This chain uses TRBV6-2 or TRBV6-3 with TRBJ2-7; D is undetermined. From germline, CDR1 is MNHEY and CDR2 SVGEGT. The germline V and J ends were trimmed by 5 bases and 2 bases, with 16 bases remaining between them. The CDR3 extends over 15 amino acids. The CDR3 loop reads CASSVVVAATYEQYF. The CDR3 DNA reads as TGTGCCAGCAGTGTCGTAGTAGCCGCTACCTACGAGCAGTACTTC.

The rearrangement uses TRBV5-8 and TRBJ1-6, with unresolved D. This CDR3 has 16 residues. The ends were cut back, 0 bases at V and 6 bases at J, with 13 bases in the middle. Germline V gene lookup returns CDR1 SGHTS and CDR2 YDEGEE. The CDR3 DNA reads TGTGCCAGCAGCTTGGCCTACGGTAGTGGTAATTCACCCCTCCACTTT. Protein product: CASSLAYGSGNSPLHF.

A word on this clone: At one end the junction does not follow the germline gene, possibly because of a read error. The chain links TRBV19 to TRBJ1-1; TRBD1 matches 7 bases. CDR3 size: 11 residues. Germline V gives CDR1 LNHDA, CDR2 SQIVND (reference sequence). The DNA for the CDR3 is TGTGCCAGTAGTGACCGGGACAGCCTACTTTTT. Encoded protein: CASSDRDSLLF. Based on the CDR3 plus reference TRBV19 and TRBJ1-1, the full variable domain is DGGITQSPKYLFRKEGQNVTLSCEQNLNHDAMYWYRQDPGQGLRLIYYSQIVNDFQKGDIAEGYSVSREKKESFPLTVTSAQKNPTAFYLCASSDRDSLLFGQGTRLTVV.

This rearrangement joins TRBV11-3 to TRBJ2-1; 10 bases match TRBD2. There are 16 residues in the CDR3. Trimming cost V 1 base and J 7 bases; bases outside gene matches: 7. Germline V CDR1 and CDR2: SGHNT, YENEEA. CDR3 amino acids: CASSLVASGSRNEQFF. As DNA, the CDR3 is TGTGCCAGCAGCTTAGTGGCTAGCGGGAGTCGGAATGAGCAGTTCTTC.